Below are 18 T cell receptor beta chains sequenced from a single sample in a study of control samples from healthy donors and cancer patients (dated by TCRdb to the early 2020s). The protocol used for the library was the immunoSEQ multiplex PCR assay. TCRdb stores this immuneACCESS table with in-frame sequences only. Part of the clones is absent; in the studies checked, under half of the shortfall reflects unresolved V genes, and no reason is known for the rest. The sample includes 85,000 to 95,000 clones, with roughly 82% observed a single time. The ten largest clones capture over 7.5% of the sample. The sequenced sample was blood. The receptors were gathered from a woman aged 55 to 70 in good health.

The chain recombines TRBV5-6 with TRBJ2-4; 10 bases fit TRBD1. With 0 bases clipped from V and 9 bases from J, the junction kept 9 bases outside the gene matches. This CDR3 has 16 amino acids. From germline, CDR1 is SGHDT and CDR2 YYEEEE. CDR3 bases: TGTGCCAGCAGCTTGGGGGGCGGGACAGGGGTTGGCATTCAGTACTTC. It encodes CASSLGGGTGVGIQYF.

This chain joins TRBV5-6 and TRBJ2-7; 8 positions match TRBD1. Germline loops: CDR1 SGHDT, CDR2 YYEEEE. The CDR3 contains 15 residues. V was clipped by 2 bases and J by 3 bases; unmatched bases: 7. CDR3 region: CASSLLGTGNYEQYF. DNA for the CDR3: TGTGCCAGCAGCTTATTGGGGACAGGCAACTACGAGCAGTACTTC.

The chain recombines TRBV7-2 with TRBJ2-1, with D possibly being TRBD2 (6 bases). Germline V gives CDR1 SGHTA, CDR2 FQGNSA. Between the trimmed V and J ends, which lost 7 bases and 7 bases, there was a span of 14 bases. The CDR3 covers 13 residues. In DNA form, the CDR3 reads TGTGCCAGCATGACGGGAGTAGGTAATGAGCAGTTCTTC. This translates into CASMTGVGNEQFF.

The chain couples TRBV27 to TRBJ1-4; D remains ambiguous. Germline CDR1 and CDR2: MNHEY and SMNVEV (reference sequence). The CDR3 spans 13 residues. The CDR3 is CATRGAANEKLFF. The CDR3 nucleotides are TGTGCGACTAGAGGAGCTGCCAATGAAAAACTGTTTTTT.

The chain carries TRBV28 and TRBJ1-1; 7 bases line up with TRBD1. The junction had 1 base not matched to a gene; V was cut back by 2 bases and J by 1 base. The CDR3 is made up of 14 amino acids. Germline CDR1 reads MDHEN; CDR2 reads SYDVKM. The CDR3 DNA sequence: TGTGCCAGCAGTTTACAGGGGGGGAACACTGAAGCTTTCTTT. Protein sequence: CASSLQGGNTEAFF.

This clone turned up a few times. The junction does not match germline at one end; this may be a read error. The chain carries TRBV7-2 and TRBJ2-5; possibly TRBD1 or TRBD2 for D (6 bases each). The CDR3 contains 14 residues. Germline V gene data show CDR1 as SGHTA and CDR2 as FQGNSA. The CDR3 DNA reads TGTGCCAGCACCTTAGGGGGGTCGAAAGAGACCCAGTACTTC. As protein: CASTLGGSKETQYF.

The chain recombines TRBV18 with TRBJ1-1; TRBD1 is a possible D gene (6 bases). Germline CDR1 reads KGHSH; CDR2 reads LQKENI. This CDR3 region has 14 residues. V was cut by 7 bases and J by 3 bases, with 15 bases left in between. The CDR3 spells CASWRGAEDTEAFF. For the CDR3, the DNA is TGTGCCAGCTGGCGGGGGGCGGAGGACACTGAAGCTTTCTTT.

The chain is built from TRBV5-1 and TRBJ2-3, with TRBD1 matching 10 bases. This CDR3 contains 17 residues. The germline gives CDR1 SGHRS, CDR2 YFSETQ. The V and J ends lost 4 bases and 2 bases, in that order; junction bases with no gene match: 10. CDR3 loop: CASSVVSGTGATDTQYF. CDR3 nucleotides: TGCGCCAGCAGCGTTGTATCCGGGACAGGGGCCACAGATACGCAGTATTTT.

The chain carries TRBV15 and TRBJ1-6; D unresolved. Looked up from germline, CDR1 is LNHNV and CDR2 is YYDKDF (reference sequence). Trimming cost V 8 bases and J 10 bases, with 15 bases left between them. This CDR3 is built from 13 residues. In DNA, the CDR3 is TGTGCCACCTCCCGGACCGTTCCCTCACCCCTCCACTTT. Its protein is CATSRTVPSPLHF.

This chain connects TRBV28 to TRBJ1-3; the D is unclear. The V end lost 8 bases, the J end lost 2 bases, and 19 bases lay between the germline ends. The germline CDR1 and CDR2 sequences are MDHEN and SYDVKM. CDR3 size: 16 residues. Written as DNA, the CDR3 is TGTGCCAGCCGTCCCTCGGGGTGGGCGACTGGAAACACCATATATTTT. It codes for CASRPSGWATGNTIYF.

The chain is built from TRBV5-1 and TRBJ1-1, with D perhaps matching TRBD1 (5 bases). The CDR3 extends over 14 amino acids. V was pared by 0 bases and J by 5 bases, with 11 bases between. The V gene's germline CDR1 is SGHRS and CDR2 YFSETQ. In nucleotides, the CDR3 is TGCGCCAGCAGCTTGGCCGGGGGTTGGACTGAAGCTTTCTTT. Protein: CASSLAGGWTEAFF.

The chain combines TRBV5-1 with TRBJ1-1; tentative D call: TRBD1 (6 bases). Trimming shortened V by 4 bases and J by 0 bases, and 7 bases separated the two germline ends. Germline V gene data show CDR1 as SGHRS and CDR2 as YFSETQ. This CDR3 spans 13 amino acids. The chain's CDR3 is CASSRDMNTEAFF. CDR3 sequence (DNA): TGCGCCAGCAGCCGGGACATGAACACTGAAGCTTTCTTT.

The V call is TRBV3-1 (or the pseudogene TRBV3-2), the J call TRBJ2-4; unclear D gene. CDR3 length: 14 residues. Germline V gives CDR1 LGHDT, CDR2 YNNKEL (reference sequence). Trimming took 6 bases from V and 0 from J, leaving 9 bases between them. The CDR3 DNA follows: TGTGCCAGCAGTGACGAGTTAGCCAAAAACATTCAGTACTTC. It encodes CASSDELAKNIQYF.

This rearrangement joins TRBV7-2 to TRBJ2-1, with D possibly TRBD1 on 5 matching bases. The V end lost 1 base, the J end lost 4 bases, and 11 bases lay between the germline ends. The germline V gene has CDR1 SGHTA and CDR2 FQGNSA. This CDR3 contains 15 residues. The CDR3 loop reads CASSLVQGVYNEQFF. Written as DNA, the CDR3 is TGTGCCAGCAGCTTAGTTCAGGGCGTTTACAATGAGCAGTTCTTC.

The chain couples TRBV5-4 to TRBJ1-5; D gene unclear. There are 13 residues in the CDR3. Trimming left V 0 bases short and J 7 bases short, with 8 bases between. The germline gives CDR1 SGHNT, CDR2 YYREEE (reference sequence). The chain's CDR3 is CASSLGPRQPQHF. For the CDR3, the DNA is TGTGCCAGCAGCTTGGGTCCGAGGCAGCCCCAGCATTTT.

The rearrangement links TRBV6-5 to TRBJ1-1, with 8 nucleotides matching TRBD1. Germline values: CDR1 MNHEY, CDR2 SVGAGI. Losses at the gene ends were 6 bases for V and 3 bases for J; bases not matched to a gene: 3. The CDR3 sequence is 13 residues long. The CDR3 DNA sequence: TGTGCCAGCAGGGACAGGGTGCACACTGAAGCTTTCTTT. It is translated as CASRDRVHTEAFF.

The chain couples TRBV7-9 to TRBJ2-1; D not resolved. The V gene's germline CDR1 is SEHNR and CDR2 FQNEAQ (reference sequence). Between the trimmed V and J ends, which lost 3 bases and 8 bases, there was a span of 8 bases. The CDR3 is 12 residues long. CDR3 sequence (DNA): TGTGCCAGCAGCTTGAGAGGAGATGAGCAGTTCTTC. Residues: CASSLRGDEQFF.

V usage is TRBV5-6 and J usage is TRBJ1-5; TRBD1 aligns across 8 bases. Germline assignment: CDR1 SGHDT and CDR2 YYEEEE. The CDR3 spans 14 residues. After removal of 1 base from V and 6 bases from J, the junction contained 3 bases not matched to a gene. The CDR3 reads CASSLTGGRQPQHF. CDR3 DNA sequence: TGTGCCAGCAGCTTGACAGGGGGGCGTCAGCCCCAGCATTTT.